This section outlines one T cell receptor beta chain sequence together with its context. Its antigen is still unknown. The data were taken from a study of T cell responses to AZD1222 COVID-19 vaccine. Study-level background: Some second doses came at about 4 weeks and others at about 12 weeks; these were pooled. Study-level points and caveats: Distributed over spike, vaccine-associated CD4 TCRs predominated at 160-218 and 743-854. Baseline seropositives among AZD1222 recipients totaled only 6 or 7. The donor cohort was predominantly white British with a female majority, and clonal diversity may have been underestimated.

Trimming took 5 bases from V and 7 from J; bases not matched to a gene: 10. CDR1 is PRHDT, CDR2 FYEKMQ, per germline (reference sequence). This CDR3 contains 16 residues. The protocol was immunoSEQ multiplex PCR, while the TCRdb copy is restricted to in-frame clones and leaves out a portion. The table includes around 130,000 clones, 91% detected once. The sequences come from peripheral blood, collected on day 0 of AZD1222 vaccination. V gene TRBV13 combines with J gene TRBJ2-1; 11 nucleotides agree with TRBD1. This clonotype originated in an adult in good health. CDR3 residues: CASSNRDRGRGNEQFF. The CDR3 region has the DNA TGTGCCAGCAGCAACCGGGACAGGGGGAGAGGGAATGAGCAGTTCTTC.